This T cell receptor (beta chain) was sequenced during a study of blood T cell repertoires in COVID-19. Study at large: From T cells, B-cell-depleted T cells, or PBMCs came the material, which was cDNA or gDNA.

There are 14 residues in the CDR3. Germline V gene sequence: CDR1 GTSNPN, CDR2 SVGIG (reference sequence). Unmatched junction bases numbered 9, after V lost 4 bases and J lost 8 bases. Authors' processing steps: Estimated nucleated cell counts came from reference gene primer amplification. The repertoire was sequenced with immunoSEQ multiplex PCR; TCRdb's copy has only in-frame clones and lacks some. That table supplies the V and J calls and clone size; D and trimming were determined from the DNA. The sample includes 200,000 or so clones, approximately 80% seen only once; the top ten take roughly a tenth.

This rearrangement joins TRBV30 to TRBJ2-2, with 8 bases fitting TRBD2. This clonotype was obtained from an elderly woman with acute or convalescent COVID-19. Sequencing was carried out using peripheral blood. The CDR3, as DNA: TGTGCCTGGACTCGGGGGGGCGGTGAAGGGGAGCTGTTTTTT. Translating it yields CAWTRGGGEGELFF.